A selection of T cell receptor beta chains follows, all from one sample in a study of cytomegalovirus exposure and HLA in healthy donors. This table comes from immunoSEQ multiplex PCR, and its TCRdb copy is limited to in-frame clones, with some not included. The sample gives some 210,000 clones, about 87% of which show up once; 1% to 1.5% is in the top ten. The sample comprised PBMCs. The receptors come from a man younger than 40 in good health and CMV-seronegative. The CDR3 runs from the conserved cysteine through the conserved F or W. A D gene is named only where the DNA matches it firmly.

CDR3,DNA,J,V,D
CASSQGRYYGYTF,TGTGCCAGCAGCCAAGGCAGATACTATGGCTACACCTTC,TRBJ1-2,TRBV14,-
CASSQGLSSGSGETQYF,TGTGCCAGCAGCCAAGGGCTTTCTAGCGGGAGTGGAGAGACCCAGTACTTC,TRBJ2-5,TRBV4-2,TRBD2
CASSQPGTSGRAGKQYF,TGTGCCAGCAGCCAACCAGGGACTAGCGGGAGGGCGGGAAAGCAGTACTTC,TRBJ2-7,TRBV4-2,TRBD2
CASSQPGQGPYEKLFF,TGTGCCAGCAGCCAGCCCGGACAGGGGCCATATGAAAAACTGTTTTTT,TRBJ1-4,TRBV7-9,TRBD1
CASSPLIALRGGEQYF,TGTGCCAGCAGCCCCCTCATAGCGCTCCGGGGTGGCGAGCAGTACTTC,TRBJ2-7,TRBV7-2,-
CASKVGGNYGYTF,TGTGCCAGCAAAGTAGGAGGGAACTATGGCTACACCTTC,TRBJ1-2,TRBV5-6,-
CASSSGTGGFTPLHF,TGCGCCAGCAGCTCCGGGACGGGGGGATTCACACCCCTCCACTTT,TRBJ1-6,TRBV5-1,-
CASSIDHRGSNEQFF,TGTGCCAGTAGTATAGATCATCGAGGGAGCAATGAGCAGTTCTTC,TRBJ2-1,TRBV19,-
CASSEGGARRGYTF,TGTGCCAGCAGTGAAGGGGGCGCAAGAAGGGGCTACACCTTC,TRBJ1-2,TRBV2,-
CASTSSGSTDTQYF,TGTGCCAGCACCTCGTCGGGATCCACAGATACGCAGTATTTT,TRBJ2-3,TRBV6-6,-
CASSQEVAGIGQPQHF,TGCGCCAGCAGCCAAGAAGTTGCAGGGATCGGGCAGCCCCAGCATTTT,TRBJ1-5,TRBV4-3,-